This T cell receptor beta chain was obtained from a study of cytomegalovirus exposure and HLA in healthy donors. Study observations and caveats: Across donors, sequencing depth was assumed by presence/absence analyses to be roughly uniform.

CDR1 is SGHAT, CDR2 FQNNGV, per germline. The CDR3 spans 16 residues. The PCR contained 60 Vbeta and 13 Jbeta primers. The protocol was immunoSEQ multiplex PCR, while the TCRdb copy is restricted to in-frame clones and leaves out a portion. The sample gives fewer than 200,000 clones, 75% to 85% of which show up once; approximately 4.4% is in the top ten. This clone was picked up one time. Its specificity is not known. This cohort consisted of healthy bone marrow donors. The sequence was collected from a woman younger than 35 in good health and CMV-seropositive. The V call is TRBV11-2, the J call TRBJ2-5; the match to TRBD2 covers 10 bases. Matching the DNA end better, TRBJ2-7 makes the J call doubtful. The material sequenced was PBMCs. The CDR3 sequence is CASSLVGLAATYEQYF. CDR3 DNA: TGTGCCAGCAGCTTAGTAGGACTAGCGGCAACCTACGAGCAGTACTTC.